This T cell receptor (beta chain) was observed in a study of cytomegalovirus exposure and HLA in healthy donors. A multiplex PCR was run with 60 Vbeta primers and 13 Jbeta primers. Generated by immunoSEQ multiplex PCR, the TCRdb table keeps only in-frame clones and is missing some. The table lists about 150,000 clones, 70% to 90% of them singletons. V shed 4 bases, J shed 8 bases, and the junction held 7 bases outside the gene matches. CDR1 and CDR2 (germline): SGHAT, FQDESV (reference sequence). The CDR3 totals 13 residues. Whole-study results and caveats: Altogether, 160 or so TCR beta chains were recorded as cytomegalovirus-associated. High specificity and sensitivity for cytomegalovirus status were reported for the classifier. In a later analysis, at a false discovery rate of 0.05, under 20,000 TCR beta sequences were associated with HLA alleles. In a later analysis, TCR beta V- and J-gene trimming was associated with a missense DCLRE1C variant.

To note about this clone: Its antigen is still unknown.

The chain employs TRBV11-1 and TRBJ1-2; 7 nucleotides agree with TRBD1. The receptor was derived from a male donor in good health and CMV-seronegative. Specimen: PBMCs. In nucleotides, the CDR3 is TGTGCCAGCAGCTATGGACAGGTTCGGGGCTACACCTTC. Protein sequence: CASSYGQVRGYTF.